These 22 T cell receptor beta chains share one sample of origin, sequenced in a study of shared clonotypes between healthy human individuals. Libraries were prepared by immunoSEQ multiplex PCR; TCRdb keeps only in-frame clonotypes and omits some of them. The sample includes about 520,000 clones, about 84% of them seen just once. Sequenced material: PBMCs. The receptors were sampled from a woman between 40 and 55 years old in good health. Some clones in this sample may be carry-over from other donors' samples.

This chain links TRBV11-2 with TRBJ2-7, with D perhaps matching TRBD2 (7 bases). The CDR3 runs to 15 residues. Trimming took off 2 bases at V and 6 bases at J, with 17 bases between the two ends. Per the germline V gene, CDR1 is SGHAT and CDR2 is FQNNGV. CDR3 loop: CASSLWGGQAGEQYF. The CDR3 nucleotides are TGTGCCAGCAGCTTATGGGGGGGCCAGGCGGGCGAGCAGTACTTC.

About this clone: This sequence is one base from a far larger clone and is likely a read error. The sample carries other DNA sequences with the same CDR3. The V and J genes are TRBV5-4 and TRBJ1-3; maybe TRBD1 (6 bases). The V end lost 4 bases, the J end lost 3 bases, and 14 bases lay between the germline ends. CDR1 SGHNT and CDR2 YYREEE come from the germline V gene (reference sequence). The CDR3 runs to 15 residues. CDR3 DNA: TGTGCCAGCAGCCTGGGGGGGCCTGGTGGAAACACCATATATTTT. Translating gives CASSLGGPGGNTIYF.

As concerns this clone: Because the CDR3 is missing its conserved closing phenylalanine or tryptophan, this is likely a read error. Because the CDR3's place on the DNA is in doubt, the DNA is left out and the CDR3 is given as listed by TCRdb. This chain uses TRBV7-1 with TRBJ1-2. TRBV7-1 is assigned to the ORF class and has an uncertain function. The CDR3 numbers 15 amino acids, ends counted. CDR3 sequence: CASSSLSHEGKTYGY.

The rearrangement uses TRBV6-1 and TRBJ2-1, with 9 bases fitting TRBD2. The CDR3 loop spans 15 amino acids. Germline values: CDR1 MNHNS, CDR2 SASEGT. V gave up 10 bases and J gave up 4 bases; unmatched junction bases: 11. CDR3 DNA: TGTGCCACCCGTCACCTGGCGGGAGGGTACAATGAGCAGTTCTTC. This codes for CATRHLAGGYNEQFF.

About this clone: A far larger clone differs by one base, so this is likely a read error. The chain joins TRBV28 to TRBJ1-5; the D call may be TRBD1 or TRBD2 (5 bases each). TRBJ2-3 explains the end of the DNA better; the J call may be wrong. CDR1 is MDHEN and CDR2 is SYDVKM in the germline V gene. This CDR3 contains 16 residues. The CDR3 loop is CASSYVGGYSNQPQYF. In DNA form, the CDR3 reads TGTGCCAGCAGTTATGTTGGGGGATATAGCAATCAGCCCCAGTATTTT.

The chain links TRBV10-3 to TRBJ1-2; TRBD1 is a possible D gene (6 bases). The CDR3 is made up of 14 amino acids. Trimming left V 10 bases short and J 2 bases short, with 17 bases between. Germline loops: CDR1 ENHRY, CDR2 SYGVKD. CDR3: CATATEGGNYGYTF. CDR3 nucleotides: TGTGCCACCGCGACCGAAGGGGGGAACTATGGCTACACCTTC.

The chain joins TRBV5-4 to TRBJ2-7; TRBD1 might be the D (6 bases). V lost 4 bases, J lost 3 bases, and 14 bases lay in between. Per the germline V gene, CDR1 is SGHNT and CDR2 is YYREEE (reference sequence). CDR3 length: 14 residues. CDR3 loop: CASSNPGHDYEQYF. CDR3 in DNA: TGTGCCAGCAGCAACCCGGGACACGACTACGAGCAGTACTTC.

This clone is a singleton in its sample. This chain uses TRBV10-3 with TRBJ2-3; 7 bases fit TRBD2. The V and J ends lost 3 bases and 1 base, in that order; junction bases with no gene match: 10. The CDR3 loop spans 17 amino acids. Germline V gene lookup returns CDR1 ENHRY and CDR2 SYGVKD. CDR3 region: CAISEKTSTGGTDTQYF. The CDR3 DNA follows: TGTGCCATCAGTGAAAAGACTAGCACTGGGGGCACAGATACGCAGTATTTT.

With respect to this clone: This is likely an artifact of a read error, given a far larger clone one base away. In the same sample, other DNA sequences code for this CDR3. The rearrangement joins TRBV6-5 to TRBJ1-5; maybe TRBD1 (5 bases). Between the trimmed V and J ends, which lost 6 bases and 0 bases, there was a span of 6 bases. The germline gives CDR1 MNHEY, CDR2 SVGAGI. The CDR3 has 13 amino acids. CDR3 bases: TGTGCCAGCAGCAGGGTTAGCAATCAGCCCCAGCATTTT. It is translated as CASSRVSNQPQHF.

A word on this clone: Given a far larger clone just one base away, this is likely a sequencing read error. The chain carries TRBV7-9 and TRBJ1-1; TRBD1 agrees at 7 bases. This CDR3 contains 18 residues. Germline V gene lookup returns CDR1 SEHNR and CDR2 FQNEAQ (reference sequence). CDR3 bases: TGTGCCAGCAGCCCACCAGTAGTCGGACAGGTGATGAACACTGAAGCTCTCTTT. Translating gives CASSPPVVGQVMNTEALF.

This clone is a singleton in its sample. The rearrangement joins TRBV9 to TRBJ2-7; TRBD1 aligns across 9 bases. Per germline, CDR1 SGDLS and CDR2 YYNGEE. Trimming at V came to 2 bases and at J to 4 bases, leaving 13 bases not matched to a gene. The CDR3 totals 17 residues. CDR3 nucleotides: TGTGCCAGCAGCGTGCAGGGGTCCGTGACAGGGGGATACGAGCAGTACTTC. Its protein is CASSVQGSVTGGYEQYF.

This chain links TRBV7-2 with TRBJ1-3; the D gene is possibly TRBD1 (5 bases). This CDR3 is 13 amino acids long. Per germline, CDR1 SGHTA and CDR2 FQGNSA. The V and J ends lost 6 bases and 9 bases respectively, with 15 bases between them. The CDR3 reads CASRPSAQGTIYF. For the CDR3, the DNA is TGTGCCAGCAGGCCAAGTGCGCAGGGCACCATATATTTT.

In this sample, this clone turned up many times. The chain joins TRBV5-1 to TRBJ2-5; TRBD2 agrees at 10 bases. Per germline, CDR1 SGHRS and CDR2 YFSETQ. V lost 5 bases, J lost 5 bases, and 9 bases stayed unmatched. The CDR3 covers 15 residues. The CDR3 DNA reads TGCGCCAGCAGTCAGCTAGCGGGAGTCTTGGAGACCCAGTACTTC. This sequence encodes CASSQLAGVLETQYF.

This chain links TRBV5-4 with TRBJ2-1, with D maybe TRBD1 (6 bases). Trimming pared 2 bases from V and 7 bases from J, leaving 19 bases between. The V gene's germline CDR1 is SGHNT and CDR2 YYREEE (reference sequence). The CDR3 totals 16 residues. DNA for the CDR3: TGTGCCAGCAGCTTCCCAGGGGCCCTATCTCCAAATGAGCAGTTCTTC. This encodes CASSFPGALSPNEQFF.

The chain employs TRBV6-5 and TRBJ1-1, with D perhaps TRBD1 (6 bases). Trimming took 6 bases from V and 0 from J, leaving 14 bases between them. CDR3 length: 15 residues. From germline, CDR1 is MNHEY and CDR2 SVGAGI. The CDR3: CASSLNRDLNTEAFF. CDR3 coding DNA: TGTGCCAGCAGCTTGAACAGGGACCTGAACACTGAAGCTTTCTTT.

The rearrangement links TRBV28 to TRBJ1-1, with D possibly matching TRBD1 (6 bases). The CDR3 has 13 amino acids. V was clipped by 5 bases and J by 4 bases, with 11 bases between them. Per the germline V gene, CDR1 is MDHEN and CDR2 is SYDVKM. This CDR3 reads CASSQGGGTEAFF. The CDR3 coding sequence is TGTGCCAGCAGTCAAGGGGGGGGCACTGAAGCTTTCTTT.

The chain links TRBV5-4 to TRBJ1-5; D gene ambiguous. The germline V and J ends were trimmed by 4 bases and 6 bases, with 14 bases remaining between them. Germline CDR1 and CDR2: SGHNT and YYREEE (reference sequence). The CDR3 covers 14 residues. The CDR3 protein is CASSPDPSGQPQHF. The CDR3 coding sequence is TGTGCCAGCAGCCCCGATCCCTCGGGTCAGCCCCAGCATTTT.

The chain employs TRBV7-3 and TRBJ2-7; 9 bases are a match to TRBD1. Germline V gene sequence: CDR1 SGHTA, CDR2 FQGTGA. After removal of 10 bases from V and 2 bases from J, the junction contained 9 bases not matched to a gene. The CDR3 length is 14 residues. CDR3 coding DNA: TGTGCCACCGTTCGACAGGGGGTTCCCTACGAGCAGTACTTC. Protein: CATVRQGVPYEQYF.

In regard to this clone: Because it lacks the conserved phenylalanine or tryptophan at the end, this CDR3 is likely a read error. Distinct nucleotide sequences in the sample also encode this CDR3. The J gene is TRBJ2-7, the V gene TRBV4-3; maybe TRBD2 (6 bases). This CDR3 has 16 amino acids. Looked up from germline, CDR1 is LGHNA and CDR2 is YSLEER. Trimming stripped 3 bases from V and 6 bases from J, with 21 bases between. The CDR3 region has the DNA TGCGCCAGCAGCCAGGGGTTATCGGGACTCCGGGCCGAGCAGTACCTC. Amino acids: CASSQGLSGLRAEQYL.

V gene TRBV14 combines with J gene TRBJ2-1; the D call may be TRBD1 or TRBD2 (7 bases each). Germline V CDR1 and CDR2: SGHDN, FVKESK. The CDR3 has 13 residues. V was trimmed by 6 bases and J by 10 bases, leaving 16 bases between them. CDR3 coding DNA: TGTGCCAGCAGTCCCGGGACAGCGGGAGAGCAGTTCTTC. Protein: CASSPGTAGEQFF.

The gene calls are TRBV5-4 and TRBJ1-6, with no clear D. The V gene's germline CDR1 is SGHNT and CDR2 YYREEE (reference sequence). The V end lost 0 bases, the J end lost 9 bases, and 13 bases lay between the germline ends. This CDR3 has 15 residues. The CDR3 DNA sequence: TGTGCCAGCAGCTTGGGTCGGGCGATGGGTTCACCCCTCCACTTT. This sequence encodes CASSLGRAMGSPLHF.

V and J are TRBV18 and TRBJ2-3; no firm D call. Trimming cost V 6 bases and J 3 bases, with 7 bases left between them. Per the germline V gene, CDR1 is KGHSH and CDR2 is LQKENI. The CDR3 spans 12 residues. In nucleotides, the CDR3 is TGTGCCAGCTCTACAGTGACAGATACGCAGTATTTT. This sequence encodes CASSTVTDTQYF.